This is a list of T cell receptor beta chains from one sample in a study of blood T cell repertoires in COVID-19. Produced via immunoSEQ multiplex PCR; TCRdb's table is partial and in-frame only. Of around 81,000 clones detected, roughly 86% appear once; the ten largest clones hold over 7%. Sequencing was carried out using peripheral blood. These receptors came from a human donor in a cohort sampled during active COVID-19. CDR3s include the opening cysteine and the closing phenylalanine or tryptophan. A D gene is named only where the DNA matches it firmly. Clone size is stated in some rows and not others, as once, few, many or a class when expanded.

V gene	clone size	CDR3 length	D gene	J gene	CDR3 DNA	CDR3 protein
TRBV12-3/TRBV12-4	NA	12	NA	TRBJ1-4	TGTGCCAGCAGGTTAATCGATGAAAAACTGTTTTTT	CASRLIDEKLFF
TRBV5-1	NA	15	TRBD1	TRBJ2-1	TGCGCCAGCAGCGGGGGCGGGACAGGGGGCAATGAGCAGTTCTTC	CASSGGGTGGNEQFF
TRBV6-6	NA	15	TRBD2	TRBJ2-7	TGTGCCAGCAGTCCGATTGTAGCGGGGATTTACGAGCAGTACTTC	CASSPIVAGIYEQYF
TRBV2	NA	15	NA	TRBJ1-5	TGTGCCAGCAGTGAAGTGGGTGACAGTTATCAGCCCCAGCATTTT	CASSEVGDSYQPQHF
TRBV5-8	NA	11	NA	TRBJ2-7	TGTGCCAGCAGCTCAGGGGTCCAGCAGTACTTC	CASSSGVQQYF
TRBV3-1/TRBV3-2	once	15	NA	TRBJ1-3	TGTGCCAGCAGCGATCGAACAGGGACTGGAAACACCATATATTTT	CASSDRTGTGNTIYF
TRBV5-5	NA	14	TRBD1	TRBJ1-2	TGTGCCAGCAGCTGGGACAGGTCTAACTATGGCTACACCTTC	CASSWDRSNYGYTF
TRBV9	NA	19	TRBD1	TRBJ1-1	TGTGCCAGCAGTAGGGACGGGCTGACACCGGGACAGATGAACACTGAAGCTTTCTTT	CASSRDGLTPGQMNTEAFF
TRBV4-1	NA	15	NA	TRBJ1-5	TGCGCCAGCAGCCAAGGACTGGTTAGCAATCAGCCCCAGCATTTT	CASSQGLVSNQPQHF
TRBV29-1	NA	16	TRBD2	TRBJ2-6	TGCAGCGTTGAAGCGGGGGGATATTCTGGGGCCAACGTCCTGACTTTC	CSVEAGGYSGANVLTF
TRBV29-1	NA	15	TRBD1	TRBJ2-3	TGCAGCGTTGGCCGTGGACAGGGAAGCACAGATACGCAGTATTTT	CSVGRGQGSTDTQYF
TRBV27	NA	14	NA	TRBJ2-7	TGTGCCAGCAGGGCGGGACAGCCACTCTACGAGCAGTACTTC	CASRAGQPLYEQYF
TRBV9	NA	15	NA	TRBJ2-7	TGTGCCAGCAGCGAACGGTCGAGCTCCTACTACGAGCAGTACTTC	CASSERSSSYYEQYF
TRBV27	NA	14	TRBD1	TRBJ2-5	TGTGCCAGCAGTTTACAGGGGGCGAGAGAGACCCAGTACTTC	CASSLQGARETQYF
TRBV3-1/TRBV3-2	NA	15	TRBD2	TRBJ2-7	TGTGCCAGCAGCCTCGGGGGGGTATCCTTCATCGAGCAGTACTTC	CASSLGGVSFIEQYF
TRBV2	NA	17	TRBD1	TRBJ1-1	TGTGCCAGCAGTCACCCGGGACAGGGGAAATGGGCTCCTGAAGCTTTCTTT	CASSHPGQGKWAPEAFF
TRBV4-1	NA	14	NA	TRBJ1-6	TGCGCCAGCAGCCAAGAGGCCCCTAATTCACCCCTCCACTTT	CASSQEAPNSPLHF
TRBV5-1	NA	16	TRBD2	TRBJ2-3	TGCGCCAGCAGCTCGGGGCGGGGGGATAGCACAGATACGCAGTATTTT	CASSSGRGDSTDTQYF
TRBV18	NA	15	TRBD1	TRBJ2-7	TGTGCCAGCTCACCCCGGGCAGGGGGCGCATACGAGCAGTACTTC	CASSPRAGGAYEQYF
TRBV18	few	14	NA	TRBJ2-2	TGTGCCAGCTCACCACTGCGGGATCTCGGGGAGCTGTTTTTT	CASSPLRDLGELFF
TRBV12-3/TRBV12-4	NA	13	NA	TRBJ1-2	TGTGCCAGCAGTTTAATACAGGGTAGTGGCTACACCTTC	CASSLIQGSGYTF
TRBV3-1/TRBV3-2	NA	14	NA	TRBJ1-5	TGTGCCAGCAGCCAAGGAACAGGTCATCAGCCCCAGCATTTT	CASSQGTGHQPQHF
TRBV27	once	15	TRBD1	TRBJ1-4	TGTGCCAGCAGTGCGACGACAGGGTCTGTAGAAAAACTGTTTTTT	CASSATTGSVEKLFF
TRBV19	NA	13	NA	TRBJ2-2	TGTGCCAGTAGTACGGACTGGTTCGGGGAGCTGTTTTTT	CASSTDWFGELFF
TRBV5-1	NA	15	TRBD1	TRBJ1-2	TGCGCCAGCAGCCGGAGCAGGGGGATTTTGGAGGGCTACACCTTC	CASSRSRGILEGYTF
TRBV7-9	NA	15	TRBD1	TRBJ1-5	TGTGCCAGCAGCTTAGCGGGACAGGGGGGGCAGCCCCAGCATTTT	CASSLAGQGGQPQHF
TRBV7-8	NA	12	NA	TRBJ1-2	TGTGCCAGCAGCCCAGACAGCTATGGCTACACCTTC	CASSPDSYGYTF
TRBV6-5	NA	15	NA	TRBJ1-2	TGTGCCAGTGGCAGGAGAGAGGGGAGGGCTTATGGCTACACCTTC	CASGRREGRAYGYTF
TRBV6-5	once	13	TRBD1	TRBJ2-7	TGTGCCAGCAGCCCCGGGACAGGGTGGGAGCAGTACTTC	CASSPGTGWEQYF
TRBV24-1	NA	13	NA	TRBJ2-3	TGTGCCACCAGTGACACTAGCACAGATACGCAGTATTTT	CATSDTSTDTQYF
TRBV3-1/TRBV3-2	NA	13	NA	TRBJ1-2	TGTGCCAGCAGCCCCGACAGTAACTATGGCTACACCTTC	CASSPDSNYGYTF
TRBV3-1/TRBV3-2	NA	14	TRBD1	TRBJ2-7	TGTGCCAGCAGTCGACAGGGGGCGAGGGACGAGCAGTACTTC	CASSRQGARDEQYF
TRBV27	NA	14	TRBD1	TRBJ2-7	TGTGCCAGCAGTATCTCGGGACAGCTCCACAAGCAGTACTTC	CASSISGQLHKQYF
TRBV2	NA	15	NA	TRBJ1-6	TGTGCCAGCAGTGAATTACAGGGACGTAATTCACCCCTCCACTTT	CASSELQGRNSPLHF
TRBV5-1	NA	12	NA	TRBJ1-3	TGCGCCAGCAGCTCGGGGGAAAACACCATATATTTT	CASSSGENTIYF